The present T cell receptor beta chain was sequenced within a study of radiotherapy plus CTLA-4 blockade in lung cancer. Study observations and caveats: In blood, TCR clones derived from the tumor expanded after radiotherapy plus ipilimumab.

This clone was observed a single time. Its target is unknown. CDR1 is GTSNPN, CDR2 SVGIG, per germline (reference sequence). Trimming took off 7 bases at V and 0 bases at J, with 7 bases between the two ends. The CDR3 extends over 12 amino acids. TCRdb keeps only in-frame clones here, not all; method: immunoSEQ multiplex PCR. The sample consists of roughly 73,000 clones, around nine tenths of them appearing once. Sequences were derived from peripheral blood, sampled from a patient treated with radiotherapy plus ipilimumab. The TCR sequence derives from a human donor with non-small cell lung cancer that progressed on radiotherapy plus ipilimumab. The chain recombines TRBV30 with TRBJ1-3; D might be TRBD1 (5 bases). CDR3 region: CASGGSGNTIYF. The CDR3 DNA sequence: TGTGCCTCGGGGGGCTCTGGAAACACCATATATTTT.